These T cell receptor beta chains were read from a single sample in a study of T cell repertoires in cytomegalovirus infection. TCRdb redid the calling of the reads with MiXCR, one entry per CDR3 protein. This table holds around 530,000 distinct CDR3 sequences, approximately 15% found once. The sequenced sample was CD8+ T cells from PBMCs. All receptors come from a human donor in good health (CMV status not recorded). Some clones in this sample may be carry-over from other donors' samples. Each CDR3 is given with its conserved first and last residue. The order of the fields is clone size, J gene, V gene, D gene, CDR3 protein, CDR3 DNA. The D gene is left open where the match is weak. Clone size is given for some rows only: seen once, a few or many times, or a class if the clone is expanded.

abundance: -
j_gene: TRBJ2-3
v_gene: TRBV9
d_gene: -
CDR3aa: CASSAVPPDTQYF
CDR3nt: TGTGCCAGCAGCGCAGTACCGCCAGATACGCAGTATTTT

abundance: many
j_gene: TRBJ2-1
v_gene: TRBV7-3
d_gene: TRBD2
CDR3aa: CASSPGTSGTYNEQFF
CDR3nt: TGTGCCAGCAGCCCCGGGACTAGCGGGACCTACAATGAGCAGTTCTTC

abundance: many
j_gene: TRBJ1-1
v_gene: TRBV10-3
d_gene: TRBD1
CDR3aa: CAISEATGVGDTEAFF
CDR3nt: TGTGCCATCAGTGAGGCCACAGGGGTCGGGGACACTGAAGCTTTCTTT

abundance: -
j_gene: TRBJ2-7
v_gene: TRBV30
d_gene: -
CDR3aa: CAWSAGSYEQYF
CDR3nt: TGTGCCTGGAGTGCAGGTTCCTACGAGCAGTACTTC

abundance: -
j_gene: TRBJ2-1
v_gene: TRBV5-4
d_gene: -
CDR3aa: CASSLFPGDEQFF
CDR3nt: TGTGCCAGCAGCTTGTTTCCGGGCGATGAGCAGTTCTTC

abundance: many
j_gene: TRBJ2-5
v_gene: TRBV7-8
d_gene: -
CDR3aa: CASSLGGLKGTQYF
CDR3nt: TGTGCCAGCAGCTTAGGGGGTCTCAAGGGGACCCAGTACTTC

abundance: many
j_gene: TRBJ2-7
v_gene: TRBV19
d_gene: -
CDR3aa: CASSPRLRAGEAYEQYF
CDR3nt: TGTGCCAGTAGTCCACGGTTGAGGGCAGGAGAAGCCTACGAGCAGTACTTC

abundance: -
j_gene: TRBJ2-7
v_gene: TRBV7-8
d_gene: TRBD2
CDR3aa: CASSLAALAGGHYEQYF
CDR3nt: TGTGCCAGCAGCTTAGCCGCACTAGCGGGAGGGCACTACGAGCAGTACTTC

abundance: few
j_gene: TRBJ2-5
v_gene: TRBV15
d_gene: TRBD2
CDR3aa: CAISSGLADKETQYF
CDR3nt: TGTGCCATTTCCTCGGGGCTAGCGGATAAAGAGACCCAGTACTTC

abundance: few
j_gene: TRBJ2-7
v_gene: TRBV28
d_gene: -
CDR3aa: CASREGQEVYEQYF
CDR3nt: TGTGCCAGCAGGGAGGGACAAGAAGTTTACGAGCAGTACTTC

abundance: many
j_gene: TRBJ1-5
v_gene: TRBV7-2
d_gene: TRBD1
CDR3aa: CASSPTGGRQPQHF
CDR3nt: TGTGCCAGCAGCCCTACAGGGGGGCGTCAGCCCCAGCATTTT

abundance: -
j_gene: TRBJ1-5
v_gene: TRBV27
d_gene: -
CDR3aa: CASSLSPGFNQPQHF
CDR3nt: TGTGCCAGCAGTTTATCGCCCGGCTTCAATCAGCCCCAGCATTTT

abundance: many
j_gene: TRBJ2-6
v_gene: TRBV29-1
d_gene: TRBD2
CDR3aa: CSVESRGGSGANVLTF
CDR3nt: TGCAGCGTTGAGTCTCGGGGGGGTTCTGGGGCCAACGTCCTGACTTTC

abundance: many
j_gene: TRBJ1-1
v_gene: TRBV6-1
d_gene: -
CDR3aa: CASTHGGTEAFF
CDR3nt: TGTGCCAGCACCCACGGAGGCACTGAAGCTTTCTTT

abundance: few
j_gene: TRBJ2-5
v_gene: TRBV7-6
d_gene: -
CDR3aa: CASSTRINRVGLETQYF
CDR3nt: TGTGCCAGCAGCACCCGAATTAACAGGGTTGGATTAGAGACCCAGTACTTC

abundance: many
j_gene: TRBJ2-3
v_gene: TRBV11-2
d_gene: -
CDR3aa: CASSFAGRGGEETDTQYF
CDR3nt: TGTGCCAGCAGCTTCGCTGGTAGGGGGGGGGAAGAGACAGATACGCAGTATTTT

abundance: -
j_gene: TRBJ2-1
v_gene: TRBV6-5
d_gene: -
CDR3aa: CASSSPPADNEQFF
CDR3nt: TGTGCCAGCAGCTCCCCACCCGCCGACAATGAGCAGTTCTTC

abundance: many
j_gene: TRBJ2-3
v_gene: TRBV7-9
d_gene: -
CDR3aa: CAGGGGTQYF
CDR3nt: TGTGCCGGGGGGGGCGGTACGCAGTATTTT

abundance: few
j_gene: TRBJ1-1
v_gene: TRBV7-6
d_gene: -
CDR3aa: CASSLKGGQEAAFF
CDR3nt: TGTGCCAGCAGCTTAAAGGGAGGGCAGGAGGCAGCTTTCTTT

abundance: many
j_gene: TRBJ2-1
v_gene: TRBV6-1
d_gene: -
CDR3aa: CASSVLASSYNEQFF
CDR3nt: TGTGCCAGCAGTGTACTAGCTAGCTCCTACAATGAGCAGTTCTTC

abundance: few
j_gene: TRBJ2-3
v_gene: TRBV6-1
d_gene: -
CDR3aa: CASTPDTQYF
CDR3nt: TGTGCCAGCACGCCAGATACGCAGTATTTT

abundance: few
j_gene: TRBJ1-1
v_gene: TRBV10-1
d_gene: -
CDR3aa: CASSDGKQMSTEAFF
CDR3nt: TGCGCCAGCAGTGATGGAAAACAAATGAGCACTGAAGCTTTCTTT

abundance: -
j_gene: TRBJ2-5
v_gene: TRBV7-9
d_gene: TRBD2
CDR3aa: CASSLGAGGPETQYF
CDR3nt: TGTGCCAGCAGCTTAGGGGCGGGGGGGCCGGAGACCCAGTACTTC

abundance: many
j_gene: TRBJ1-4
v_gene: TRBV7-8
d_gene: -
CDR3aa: CASSQNSLNEKLFF
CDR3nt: TGTGCCAGCAGCCAAAACTCGCTTAATGAAAAACTGTTTTTT

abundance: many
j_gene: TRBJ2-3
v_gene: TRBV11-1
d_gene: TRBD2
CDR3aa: CASSPSGGPRDTQYF
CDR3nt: TGTGCCAGCAGCCCGAGCGGGGGGCCGCGGGATACGCAGTATTTT

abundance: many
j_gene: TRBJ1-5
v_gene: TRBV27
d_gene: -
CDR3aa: CASSQRYLRDSNQPQHF
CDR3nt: TGTGCCAGCAGCCAGAGATACCTCAGGGATAGCAATCAGCCCCAGCATTTT

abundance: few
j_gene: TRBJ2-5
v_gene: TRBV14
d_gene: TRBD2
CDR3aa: CASSRPGLAVEETQYF
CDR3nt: TGTGCCAGCAGCCGCCCGGGACTAGCGGTCGAAGAGACCCAGTACTTC

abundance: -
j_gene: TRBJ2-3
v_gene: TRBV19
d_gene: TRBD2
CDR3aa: CAVTPGTIDTDTQYF
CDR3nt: TGTGCTGTAACCCCGGGGACTATCGACACAGATACGCAGTATTTT

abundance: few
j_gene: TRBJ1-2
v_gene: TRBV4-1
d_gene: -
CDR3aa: CASSQAGHGNYGYTF
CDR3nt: TGCGCCAGCAGCCAAGCGGGACACGGTAACTATGGCTACACCTTC

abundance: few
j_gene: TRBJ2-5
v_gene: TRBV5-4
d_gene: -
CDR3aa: CASSLGDPQETQYF
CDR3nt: TGTGCCAGCAGCTTGGGGGACCCCCAAGAGACCCAGTACTTC

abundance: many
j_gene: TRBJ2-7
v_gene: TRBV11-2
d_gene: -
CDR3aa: CASSSQGRTYYEQYF
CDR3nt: TGTGCCAGCAGCTCCCAGGGGCGGACCTACTACGAGCAGTACTTC

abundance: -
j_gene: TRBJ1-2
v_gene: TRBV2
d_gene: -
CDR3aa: CATPHGDYGYTF
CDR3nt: TGTGCCACCCCGCACGGCGACTATGGCTACACCTTC

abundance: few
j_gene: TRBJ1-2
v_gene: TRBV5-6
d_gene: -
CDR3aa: CASSASGQGYYGYTF
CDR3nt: TGTGCCAGCAGCGCCTCCGGGCAGGGGTACTATGGCTACACCTTC

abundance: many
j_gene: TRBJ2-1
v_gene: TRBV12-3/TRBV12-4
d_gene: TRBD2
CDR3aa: CASKFKGLASYNEQFF
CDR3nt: TGTGCCAGCAAGTTTAAGGGACTAGCGTCCTACAATGAGCAGTTCTTC

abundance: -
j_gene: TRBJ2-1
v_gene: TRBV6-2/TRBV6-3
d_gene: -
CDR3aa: CASSYSEDEQFF
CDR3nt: TGTGCCAGCAGTTACTCAGAGGATGAGCAGTTCTTC

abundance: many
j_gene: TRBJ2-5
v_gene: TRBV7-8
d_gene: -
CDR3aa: CASSSRNRNRIGSGETQYF
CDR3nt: TGTGCCAGCAGCTCCCGAAACCGCAACAGGATAGGGAGTGGTGAGACCCAGTACTTC

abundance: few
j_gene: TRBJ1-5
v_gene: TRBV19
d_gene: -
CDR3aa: CASSIKAGYSNQPQHF
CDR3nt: TGTGCCAGTAGTATTAAGGCAGGCTATAGCAATCAGCCCCAGCATTTT

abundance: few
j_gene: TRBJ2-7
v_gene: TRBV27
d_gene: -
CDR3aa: CASRQAYEQYF
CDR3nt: TGTGCCAGCCGACAGGCCTACGAGCAGTACTTC

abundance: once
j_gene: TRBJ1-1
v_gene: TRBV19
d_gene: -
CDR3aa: CASSILSSSEAFF
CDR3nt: TGTGCCAGTAGTATTTTAAGTTCCTCTGAAGCTTTCTTT

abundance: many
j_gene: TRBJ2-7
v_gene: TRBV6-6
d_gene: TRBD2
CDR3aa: CASTYKGTITYEQYF
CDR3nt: TGTGCCAGCACCTATAAAGGGACTATCACCTACGAGCAGTACTTC

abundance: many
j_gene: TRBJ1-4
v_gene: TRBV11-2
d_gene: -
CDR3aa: CASSLIWDGNEKLFF
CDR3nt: TGTGCCAGCAGCTTAATCTGGGACGGGAATGAAAAACTGTTTTTT

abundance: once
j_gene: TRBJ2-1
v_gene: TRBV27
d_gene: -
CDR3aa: CTSSTRSSYNEQFF
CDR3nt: TGTACCAGCAGTACACGTAGCTCCTACAATGAGCAGTTCTTC

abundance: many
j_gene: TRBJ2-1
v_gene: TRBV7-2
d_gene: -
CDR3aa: CASSLDPGSSEQFF
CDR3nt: TGTGCCAGCAGCTTAGACCCCGGAAGTAGTGAGCAGTTCTTC

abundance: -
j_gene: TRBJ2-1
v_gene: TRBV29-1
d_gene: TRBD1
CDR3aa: CSVESGQDRVYNEQFF
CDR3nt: TGCAGCGTTGAGTCCGGTCAGGACAGGGTCTACAATGAGCAGTTCTTC

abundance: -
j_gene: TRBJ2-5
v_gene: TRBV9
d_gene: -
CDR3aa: CASSVGGARQETQYF
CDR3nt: TGTGCCAGCAGCGTAGGGGGGGCGCGACAAGAGACCCAGTACTTC

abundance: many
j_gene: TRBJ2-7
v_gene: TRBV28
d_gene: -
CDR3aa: CASSLDSFYEQYF
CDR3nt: TGTGCCAGCAGTTTGGACAGCTTCTACGAGCAGTACTTC

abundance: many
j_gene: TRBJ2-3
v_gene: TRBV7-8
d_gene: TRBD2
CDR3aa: CASSLALAGEFRDTQYF
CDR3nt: TGTGCCAGCAGCTTAGCACTAGCGGGAGAATTCAGAGATACGCAGTATTTT

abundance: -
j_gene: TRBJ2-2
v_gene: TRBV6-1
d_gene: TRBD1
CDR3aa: CASTRGQGNFAGELFF
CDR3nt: TGTGCCAGCACCCGGGGACAGGGGAATTTCGCCGGGGAGCTGTTTTTT

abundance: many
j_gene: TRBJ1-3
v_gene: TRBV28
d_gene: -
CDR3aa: CASSIGFSSGNTIYF
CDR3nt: TGTGCCAGCAGCATAGGGTTCTCCTCTGGAAACACCATATATTTT